The present T cell receptor (beta chain) was sequenced within a study of Graves' ophthalmopathy and Graves' hyperthyroidism. Notes on the study in general: The model's prediction of ophthalmopathy progression had 70.59% sensitivity and 72% to 75% specificity. Blood also harbored most expanded thyroid clonotypes above 0.001 frequency.

The CDR3 is 16 amino acids. The V end lost 7 bases, the J end lost 0 bases, and 18 bases lay between the germline ends. Germline V lookup: CDR1 MNHEY, CDR2 SVGEGT. Comment on this clonotype: Its cognate antigen is unknown.

The authors amplified TCR beta CDR3 regions, and they did so from RNA transcripts for repertoire sequencing. Second-round multiplex PCR came after a first-round RT-PCR that employed HTBI primers. TCRdb called the multiplex PCR reads again in MiXCR, with one record for every CDR3 protein. The sample carries some 400,000 distinct CDR3 sequences, 15% to 20% recorded once. Lactation, pregnancy, uncontrolled infections and other autoimmune diseases were all grounds for excluding patients. PBMCs were isolated by Ficoll-Paque density gradient centrifugation, using over 9.5 ml of fresh peripheral blood as the starting material.

The J gene is TRBJ1-1, the V gene TRBV6-2 or TRBV6-3, with a weak D call TRBD1 (6 bases). This sequence originates from a woman between 18 and 30 years old with Graves' ophthalmopathy. The sequencing input was peripheral blood. In DNA form, the CDR3 reads TGTGCCAGCAAGTCGGGGGCTGCTTTTATGAACACTGAAGCTTTCTTT. Translated: CASKSGAAFMNTEAFF.